One and the same sample provided the 16 T cell receptor beta chains below, sequenced in a study of blood T cell repertoires in COVID-19. This table comes from immunoSEQ multiplex PCR, and its TCRdb copy is limited to in-frame clones, with some not included. The data contain 200,000 to 300,000 clones, nearly 85% of them singletons. Material for sequencing was peripheral blood. These TCRs come from a human donor in a cohort sampled during active COVID-19.

This clone came up once. The V and J genes are TRBV24-1 and TRBJ1-2; D possibly corresponds to TRBD1 (5 bases). The CDR3 loop spans 14 amino acids. Germline assignment: CDR1 KGHDR and CDR2 SFDVKD. V lost 4 bases and J 1 base, leaving 9 bases between the germline ends. In DNA form, the CDR3 reads TGTGCCACCAGTGACGCCAGGGTTAACTATGGCTACACCTTC. Translated: CATSDARVNYGYTF.

The chain uses TRBV11-2 and TRBJ2-1; weak D call: TRBD2 (7 bases). The CDR3 contains 15 residues. The V end lost 6 bases, the J end lost 5 bases, and 17 bases lay between the germline ends. Germline CDR1 reads SGHAT; CDR2 reads FQNNGV. In nucleotides, the CDR3 is TGTGCCAGCAGTGCGTCGGGGGGCGAGGACAATGAGCAGTTCTTC. It yields the protein CASSASGGEDNEQFF.

The chain combines TRBV7-2 with TRBJ1-2; D may be TRBD1 (5 bases). This CDR3 contains 13 residues. Deletions cut 6 bases from V and 6 bases from J, with 14 bases between. Germline CDR1 reads SGHTA; CDR2 reads FQGNSA. CDR3 residues: CASSSKGPDGYTF. The DNA for the CDR3 is TGTGCCAGCAGTTCCAAGGGGCCGGATGGCTACACCTTC.

The chain is built from TRBV15 and TRBJ1-3, with TRBD1 matching over 7 bases. V shed 0 bases, J shed 10 bases, and the junction held 9 bases outside the gene matches. The CDR3 is 15 residues long. Looked up from germline, CDR1 is LNHNV and CDR2 is YYDKDF (reference sequence). The CDR3 sequence: CATSRDRGSQGTIYF. The CDR3 bases are TGTGCCACCAGCAGAGATAGAGGCTCACAGGGGACCATATATTTT.

The chain has TRBV5-1 and TRBJ2-7; TRBD1 matches 7 bases. CDR3 size: 15 residues. From germline, CDR1 is SGHRS and CDR2 YFSETQ. Trimming took 0 bases from V and 1 from J; bases not matched to a gene: 4. The CDR3 region is CASSLEGARSYEQYF. DNA for the CDR3: TGCGCCAGCAGCTTGGAGGGGGCGCGGTCCTACGAGCAGTACTTC.

The chain has TRBV5-1 and TRBJ2-5, with 12 bases lining up with TRBD2. CDR1 SGHRS and CDR2 YFSETQ come from the germline V gene. The CDR3 covers 16 residues. V was pared by 4 bases and J by 2 bases, with 6 bases of the junction left unmatched. CDR3 sequence: CASSPLLAGGQETQYF. The CDR3, as DNA: TGCGCCAGCAGCCCCTTACTAGCGGGAGGACAAGAGACCCAGTACTTC.

This sequence joins TRBV19 and TRBJ2-1; tentative D call: TRBD1 (5 bases). CDR3 length: 17 residues. V lost 3 bases to trimming and J lost 0 bases, with 15 bases between them. CDR1 LNHDA and CDR2 SQIVND come from the germline V gene (reference sequence). The CDR3 region has the DNA TGTGCCAGTAGTATGTTTAGGGGCACGAGCTCCTACAATGAGCAGTTCTTC. Protein sequence: CASSMFRGTSSYNEQFF.

This chain connects TRBV7-2 to TRBJ2-7, with no clear D. This CDR3 spans 15 amino acids. V shed 5 bases and J shed 4 bases, with 18 bases lying between them. Looked up from germline, CDR1 is SGHTA and CDR2 is FQGNSA. The CDR3 DNA sequence: TGTGCCAGCAGCGCCGACCCTGGAGCGCAATACGAGCAGTACTTC. The encoded protein is CASSADPGAQYEQYF.

The chain's CDR3 is CASSPLRDTEAFF. The CDR3 nucleotides read TGTGCCAGCTCACCACTACGGGACACTGAAGCTTTCTTT. The gene calls are TRBV18 and TRBJ1-1; D unclear. Trimming took 1 base from V and 3 from J, leaving 6 bases between them. Germline lookup yields CDR1 KGHSH and CDR2 LQKENI. The length of the CDR3 is 13 residues.

This clone was picked up a small number of times. The chain employs TRBV19 and TRBJ1-1, with 7 bases lining up with TRBD1. Trimming removed 4 bases from V and 5 bases from J; junction bases left unmatched: 4. Germline lookup yields CDR1 LNHDA and CDR2 SQIVND (reference sequence). There are 13 residues in the CDR3. The CDR3 sequence is CASSTTGKTEAFF. CDR3 nucleotides: TGTGCCAGTAGTACGACAGGGAAGACTGAAGCTTTCTTT.

This sequence joins TRBV10-3 and TRBJ1-4; 9 nucleotides agree with TRBD1. Germline CDR1 and CDR2: ENHRY and SYGVKD. The length of the CDR3 is 17 residues. The junction had 5 bases not matched to a gene; V was cut back by 2 bases and J by 1 base. The DNA of the CDR3 is TGTGCCATCAGTGAGGGAGGACAGGGGAGAACTAATGAAAAACTGTTTTTT. Residues: CAISEGGQGRTNEKLFF.

CDR3: CASAYGGAGETQYF. The CDR3 bases are TGTGCCAGCGCCTACGGGGGGGCCGGGGAGACCCAGTACTTC. This sequence joins TRBV7-2 and TRBJ2-5, with 8 bases identical to TRBD2. The CDR3 contains 14 residues. V lost 8 bases, J lost 5 bases, and 10 bases stayed unmatched. Per germline, CDR1 SGHTA and CDR2 FQGNSA.

V is TRBV28 and J is TRBJ2-3, with 7 nucleotides matching TRBD2. The V and J ends lost 3 bases and 3 bases, in that order; junction bases with no gene match: 9. CDR1 is MDHEN, CDR2 SYDVKM, per germline. CDR3 length equals 16 residues. CDR3 sequence: CASSLFAAGSTDTQYF. In nucleotides, the CDR3 is TGTGCCAGCAGTTTGTTCGCAGCGGGGTCGACAGATACGCAGTATTTT.

V and J are TRBV7-2 and TRBJ2-3, with TRBD1 identical over 8 bases. The CDR3 length is 15 residues. The J segment lost 1 base and the V segment lost 5 bases, leaving 5 bases of the junction unmatched. CDR1 and CDR2 (germline): SGHTA, FQGNSA. CDR3 sequence (DNA): TGTGCCAGCAGCGGAAAGACAGGGGGCACAGATACGCAGTATTTT. Encoded protein: CASSGKTGGTDTQYF.

This clone was recorded only once. V gene TRBV11-1 combines with J gene TRBJ2-1; D is possibly TRBD2 (6 bases). The CDR3 loop spans 16 amino acids. CDR1 SGHAT and CDR2 FQDESV come from the germline V gene (reference sequence). The germline V and J ends were trimmed by 2 bases and 6 bases, with 17 bases remaining between them. The CDR3 region has the DNA TGTGCCAGCAGCTTACTGCAGGGAGGTTCGGGCAATGAGCAGTTCTTC. This codes for CASSLLQGGSGNEQFF.

This clone occurred once. This sequence joins TRBV5-6 and TRBJ1-1, with D maybe TRBD1 (6 bases). The CDR3 runs to 15 residues. Trimming stripped 1 base from V and 7 bases from J, with 17 bases between. CDR1 and CDR2 from the germline V gene are SGHDT and YYEEEE. This CDR3 reads CASSLWHRAWGEAFF. CDR3 bases: TGTGCCAGCAGCTTGTGGCACAGGGCGTGGGGTGAAGCTTTCTTT. The entire variable domain, with the rest obtained from reference TRBV5-6 and TRBJ1-1, is as follows: DAGVTQSPTHLIKTRGQQVTLRCSPKSGHDTVSWYQQALGQGPQFIFQYYEEEERQRGNFPDRFSGHQFPNYSSELNVNALLLGDSALYLCASSLWHRAWGEAFFGQGTRLTVV.